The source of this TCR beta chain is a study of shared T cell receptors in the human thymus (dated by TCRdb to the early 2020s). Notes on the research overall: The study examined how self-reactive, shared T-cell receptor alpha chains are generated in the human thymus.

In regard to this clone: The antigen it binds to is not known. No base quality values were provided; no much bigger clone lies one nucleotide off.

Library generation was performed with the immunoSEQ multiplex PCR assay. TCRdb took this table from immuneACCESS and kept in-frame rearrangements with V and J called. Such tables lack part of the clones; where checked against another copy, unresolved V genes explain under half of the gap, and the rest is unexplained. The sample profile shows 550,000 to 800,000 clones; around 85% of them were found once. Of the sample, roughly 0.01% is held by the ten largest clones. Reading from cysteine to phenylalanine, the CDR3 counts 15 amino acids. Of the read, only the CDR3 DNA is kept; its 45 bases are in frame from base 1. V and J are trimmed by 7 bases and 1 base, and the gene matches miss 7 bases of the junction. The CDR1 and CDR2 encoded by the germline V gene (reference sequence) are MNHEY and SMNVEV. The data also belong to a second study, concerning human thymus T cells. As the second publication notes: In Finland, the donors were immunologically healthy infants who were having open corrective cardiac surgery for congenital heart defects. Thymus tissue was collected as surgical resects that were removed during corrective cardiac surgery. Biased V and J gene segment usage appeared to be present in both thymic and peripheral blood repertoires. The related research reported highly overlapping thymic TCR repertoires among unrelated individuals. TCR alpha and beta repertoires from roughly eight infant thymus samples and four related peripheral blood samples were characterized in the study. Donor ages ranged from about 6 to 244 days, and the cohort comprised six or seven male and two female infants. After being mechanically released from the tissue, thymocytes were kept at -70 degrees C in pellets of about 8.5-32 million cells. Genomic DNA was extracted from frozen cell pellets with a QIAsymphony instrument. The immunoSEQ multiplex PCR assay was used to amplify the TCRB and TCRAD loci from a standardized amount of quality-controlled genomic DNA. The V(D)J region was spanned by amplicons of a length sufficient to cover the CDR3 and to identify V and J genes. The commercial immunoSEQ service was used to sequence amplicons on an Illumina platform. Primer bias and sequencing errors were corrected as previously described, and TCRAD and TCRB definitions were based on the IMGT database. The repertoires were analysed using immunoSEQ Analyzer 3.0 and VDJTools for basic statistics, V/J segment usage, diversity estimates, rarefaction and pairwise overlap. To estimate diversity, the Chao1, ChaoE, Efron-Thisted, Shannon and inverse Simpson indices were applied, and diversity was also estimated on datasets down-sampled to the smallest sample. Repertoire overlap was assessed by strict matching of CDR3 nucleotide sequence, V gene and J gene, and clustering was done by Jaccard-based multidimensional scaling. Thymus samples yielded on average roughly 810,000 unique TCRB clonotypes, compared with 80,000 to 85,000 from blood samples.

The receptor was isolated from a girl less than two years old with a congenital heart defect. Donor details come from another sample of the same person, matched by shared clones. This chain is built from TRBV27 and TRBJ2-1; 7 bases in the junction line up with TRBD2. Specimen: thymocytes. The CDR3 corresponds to CASTGGSPSYNEQFF. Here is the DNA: TGTGCCAGCACCGGGGGGAGCCCATCCTACAATGAGCAGTTCTTC.